Listed here are 13 T cell receptor beta chains from one sample, sequenced in a study of T cells expressing NK-cell markers. One entry per CDR3 protein, without DNA, is what TCRdb gives after re-calling the 5' RACE reads. In total, the table holds a few hundred thousand distinct CDR3 sequences. The source material was blood T cells: a sorted CD56 or NKG2C T cell subset, CD4+ or CD8+ T cells, or bulk PBMC T cells (not recorded which). These receptors all stem from a man aged 18-70 years in good health.

The rearrangement joins TRBV20-1 to TRBJ2-3; with no DNA, the TCRdb D assignment of TRBD1 cannot be verified. Germline V gene lookup returns CDR1 DFQATT and CDR2 SNEGSKA (reference sequence). The CDR3 covers 16 residues. The CDR3 loop is CSAIPGGWGSTDTQYF.

The chain links TRBV19 to TRBJ2-3; without DNA, the TCRdb call of TRBD1 cannot be checked. CDR3 size: 15 residues. Germline CDR1 LNHDA, CDR2 SQIVND (reference sequence). Here the CDR3 reads CASSIYRGRTDTQYF.

The V and J genes are TRBV5-1 and TRBJ1-4. Germline V gene sequence: CDR1 SGHRS, CDR2 YFSETQ. This CDR3 has 14 residues. CDR3 residues: CASSFRGSGEKLFF. Looking up the rest from reference TRBV5-1 and TRBJ1-4 gives the full variable domain: KAGVTQTPRYLIKTRGQQVTLSCSPISGHRSVSWYQQTPGQGLQFLFEYFSETQRNKGNFPGRFSGRQFSNSRSEMNVSTLELGDSALYLCASSFRGSGEKLFFGSGTQLSVL.

This chain uses TRBV3-1 with TRBJ1-2; TCRdb lists TRBD1, though no DNA is available to test this call. This CDR3 is built from 16 residues. From germline, CDR1 is LGHDT and CDR2 YNNKEL (reference sequence). CDR3 sequence reads: CASSRHGQSLNYGYTF.

The chain couples TRBV5-1 to TRBJ1-5; checking the TCRdb D call of TRBD1 is not possible without DNA. The CDR3 is 15 residues long. Per the germline V gene, CDR1 is SGHRS and CDR2 is YFSETQ. The CDR3 reads CASSPAGTGYQPQHF.

V gene TRBV12-3 or TRBV12-4 combines with J gene TRBJ1-1. CDR3 size: 20 residues. This CDR3 reads CASSFGRVDRQATQNTEAFF.

The rearrangement links TRBV6-5 to TRBJ2-5; TCRdb's D call of TRBD1 is untestable without DNA. Germline V gene lookup returns CDR1 MNHEY and CDR2 SVGAGI. CDR3 length equals 18 residues. CDR3 in amino acids: CASSYSIPGQGARETQYF.

This chain uses TRBV7-2 with TRBJ2-3; there is no DNA to check the TCRdb D call of TRBD1. This CDR3 comprises 15 residues. The V gene's germline CDR1 is SGHTA and CDR2 FQGNSA. The CDR3 is CASSGGGLPTDTQYF.

The J gene is TRBJ2-7, the V gene TRBV7-8; TCRdb outputs TRBD1, but without DNA this stays unchecked. The CDR3 loop spans 14 amino acids. The germline CDR1 and CDR2 sequences are SGHVS and FQNEAQ. CDR3 amino acids: CASSLAMQGREQYF.

The V call is TRBV3-1, the J call TRBJ2-1; TCRdb gives TRBD1 as the D gene, but with no DNA this cannot be confirmed. The CDR3 spans 22 residues. Germline V lookup: CDR1 LGHDT, CDR2 YNNKEL (reference sequence). The CDR3 is CASTNTGQGWLAGASPYNEQFF.

The chain uses TRBV29-1 and TRBJ1-4; TCRdb selects TRBD1, and the lack of DNA leaves this call unchecked. The V gene's germline CDR1 is SQVTM and CDR2 ANQGSEA. The CDR3 length is 15 residues. This chain's CDR3 is CSVKGTETTNEKLFF.

The rearrangement links TRBV20-1 to TRBJ1-5. CDR3 length: 16 amino acids. Germline CDR1 and CDR2: DFQATT and SNEGSKA (reference sequence). The CDR3 spells CSARMPGRPTNQPQHF.

The rearrangement uses TRBV2 and TRBJ1-5; the D call of TRBD1 rests on TCRdb alone, since no DNA is present to check it. The CDR3 contains 15 residues. Germline values: CDR1 SNHLY, CDR2 FYNNEI. This CDR3 reads CASSELGTGDQPQHF.